This entry lists 28 T cell receptor beta chains sequenced from one sample in a study of beta chain features in type 1 diabetes. Sequencing targeted expressed TCRB transcripts, as all isolated RNA had been reverse transcribed. Measured with immunoSEQ multiplex PCR; TCRdb has only the in-frame clones, and not every one. The sample records 400,000 to 450,000 clones, around 13% being singletons. Sequencing used naive CD4+ T cells from blood. Receptors were obtained from a man aged 25-45 years in good health.

The rearrangement joins TRBV18 to TRBJ2-5; 10 nucleotides match TRBD2. V lost 3 bases, J lost 4 bases, and 5 bases stayed unmatched. Germline values: CDR1 KGHSH, CDR2 LQKENI. This CDR3 contains 15 residues. The CDR3 loop is CASSPPGLAVETQYF. CDR3 nucleotide sequence: TGTGCCAGCTCACCCCCAGGACTAGCGGTAGAGACCCAGTACTTC.

This chain uses TRBV30 with TRBJ2-1; D gene uncertain. The length of the CDR3 is 16 residues. Germline values: CDR1 GTSNPN, CDR2 SVGIG (reference sequence). V was cut by 1 base and J by 8 bases, with 21 bases left in between. The CDR3 DNA is TGTGCCTGGAGTGCCCCTCGTTCGAACGGTTTGGATGAGCAGTTCTTC. Protein sequence: CAWSAPRSNGLDEQFF.

CDR3 region: CSVELRTWRETQYF. The DNA for the CDR3 is TGCAGCGTTGAGTTGAGGACCTGGAGGGAGACCCAGTACTTC. J is TRBJ2-5 and V is TRBV29-1; tentative D call: TRBD2 (5 bases). Germline loops: CDR1 SQVTM, CDR2 ANQGSEA. The CDR3 length is 14 residues. V lost 3 bases and J 5 bases, leaving 16 bases between the germline ends. The whole variable domain, remainder taken from reference TRBV29-1 and TRBJ2-5, is SAVISQKPSRDICQRGTSLTIQCQVDSQVTMMFWYRQQPGQSLTLIATANQGSEATYESGFVIDKFPISRPNLTFSTLTVSNMSPEDSSIYLCSVELRTWRETQYFGPGTRLLVL.

In the case of this clone: A junction end diverges from the germline sequence, so it may reflect a read error. Within the sample, other DNA sequences also encode this same CDR3. This CDR3 is CASSDRDRGYYGYTF. The DNA for the CDR3 is TGTGCCAGCAGCGACCGGGACAGGGGCTACTATGGCTACACTTTC. The chain carries TRBV9 and TRBJ1-2; the match to TRBD1 covers 10 bases. The CDR3 consists of 15 residues. Germline V CDR1 and CDR2: SGDLS, YYNGEE.

This clone has only a few counts. The J gene is TRBJ2-1, the V gene TRBV5-4, with D possibly TRBD2 on 5 matching bases. The CDR3 consists of 14 residues. Trimming took 1 base from V and 5 from J, leaving 10 bases between them. Germline loops: CDR1 SGHNT, CDR2 YYREEE (reference sequence). The CDR3 DNA reads as TGTGCCAGCAGCTTGCTTAGCGTGGACAATGAGCAGTTCTTC. It yields the protein CASSLLSVDNEQFF.

The J gene is TRBJ2-1, the V gene TRBV18, with 9 bases matching TRBD1. CDR3 length: 15 amino acids. Germline loops: CDR1 KGHSH, CDR2 LQKENI. Losses at the gene ends were 0 bases for V and 15 bases for J; bases not matched to a gene: 12. In nucleotides, the CDR3 is TGTGCCAGCTCACCACCGGGGACAGGGCCCTCCCGAGGGTTCTTC. Encoded protein: CASSPPGTGPSRGFF.

In this sample, this clone turned up a few times. The rearrangement links TRBV11-2 to TRBJ2-5; 8 bases fit TRBD1. The CDR3 extends over 15 amino acids. Unmatched junction bases numbered 7, after V lost 5 bases and J lost 2 bases. The germline V gene has CDR1 SGHAT and CDR2 FQNNGV. The CDR3 reads CASSPGQVLQETQYF. The CDR3 DNA is TGTGCCAGCAGCCCGGGACAGGTGTTGCAAGAGACCCAGTACTTC.

This clone was observed many times. V and J are TRBV25-1 and TRBJ2-3; D call uncertain. Germline V gene data show CDR1 as MGHDK and CDR2 as SYGVNS. There are 13 residues in the CDR3. V was cut by 2 bases and J by 5 bases, with 8 bases left in between. The DNA for the CDR3 is TGTGCCAGCAGTGAAGGCACCGGAGATACGCAGTATTTT. Translated, it gives CASSEGTGDTQYF.

This clone was seen a few times. The rearrangement links TRBV9 to TRBJ2-2; D might be TRBD1 (6 bases). V lost 0 bases to trimming and J lost 6 bases, with 6 bases between them. There are 13 residues in the CDR3. Germline-derived CDR1 and CDR2 are SGDLS and YYNGEE. The CDR3 loop is CASSVDRAGELFF. CDR3 DNA sequence: TGTGCCAGCAGCGTAGACAGGGCCGGGGAGCTGTTTTTT.

The V gene is TRBV20-1, the J gene TRBJ2-1, with D possibly TRBD1 on 7 matching bases. The CDR3 is 11 residues long. Trimming removed 5 bases at V and 10 bases at J, with 12 bases between. Germline V CDR1 and CDR2: DFQATT, SNEGSKA (reference sequence). In DNA form, the CDR3 reads TGCAGTGCTGGGCAGGGGGGCGAGCAGTTCTTC. This sequence encodes CSAGQGGEQFF.

The chain uses TRBV25-1 and TRBJ2-7, with D perhaps assigned TRBD1 or TRBD2 (5 bases each). Germline V gene sequence: CDR1 MGHDK, CDR2 SYGVNS. V shed 1 base and J shed 2 bases, with 12 bases lying between them. The CDR3 consists of 15 residues. The CDR3 spells CASSEFPGAPYEQYF. In DNA, the CDR3 is TGTGCCAGCAGTGAATTCCCCGGGGCCCCCTACGAGCAGTACTTC.

The genes are TRBV6-6 and TRBJ2-4; D gene uncertain. From germline, CDR1 is MNHNY and CDR2 SVGAGI (reference sequence). The V end lost 5 bases, the J end lost 3 bases, and 14 bases lay between the germline ends. This CDR3 comprises 15 residues. DNA for the CDR3: TGTGCCAGCAGTCCTACGTCTACAATCAAAAACATTCAGTACTTC. Amino acids: CASSPTSTIKNIQYF.

This clone was seen a handful of times. The chain has TRBV7-2 and TRBJ2-1; 12 bases fit TRBD2. The germline CDR1 and CDR2 sequences are SGHTA and FQGNSA. This CDR3 comprises 16 residues. Trimming at V came to 5 bases and at J to 6 bases, leaving 8 bases not matched to a gene. In nucleotides, the CDR3 is TGTGCCAGCAGCGCGCCGGGACTAGCGGGCCCCAATGAGCAGTTCTTC. It codes for CASSAPGLAGPNEQFF.

Only a few counts were recorded for this clone. The V call is TRBV29-1, the J call TRBJ2-2; the D gene is possibly TRBD2 (6 bases). Trimming removed 6 bases at V and 2 bases at J, with 13 bases between. There are 14 residues in the CDR3. Germline CDR1 reads SQVTM; CDR2 reads ANQGSEA. The CDR3 spells CSVWRGSNTGELFF. The CDR3 DNA follows: TGCAGCGTATGGCGGGGAAGTAACACCGGGGAGCTGTTTTTT.

The rearrangement joins TRBV29-1 to TRBJ2-1; perhaps TRBD2 as D (5 bases). The V gene lost 3 bases and the J gene lost 0 bases, with 15 bases spanning the gap. This CDR3 comprises 16 residues. Germline V lookup: CDR1 SQVTM, CDR2 ANQGSEA. This CDR3 reads CSVESFGVSSYNEQFF. For the CDR3, the DNA is TGCAGCGTTGAGTCATTCGGGGTTAGCTCCTACAATGAGCAGTTCTTC.

This clone has just a few counts. The genes are TRBV7-2 and TRBJ2-7; D might be TRBD2 (6 bases). Trimming stripped 5 bases from V and 6 bases from J, with 14 bases between. CDR3 length: 13 amino acids. CDR1 is SGHTA, CDR2 FQGNSA, per germline. The CDR3 DNA follows: TGTGCCAGCAGCCAGAGAACTAGCTCCGAGCAGTACTTC. The encoded protein is CASSQRTSSEQYF.

The J gene is TRBJ2-7, the V gene TRBV1. TRBV1 is an annotated pseudogene. The CDR3 has 17 residues. In DNA, the CDR3 is TGCACCAGCAGCCCCTCGGGGCTCCTGGAACTAATATACGAGCAGTACTTC. The encoded protein is CTSSPSGLLELIYEQYF.

This clone was counted only a few times. The chain uses TRBV30 and TRBJ1-4, with TRBD1 matching 7 bases. The CDR3 has 14 amino acids. After removal of 0 bases from V and 7 bases from J, the junction contained 5 bases not matched to a gene. Germline CDR1 GTSNPN, CDR2 SVGIG (reference sequence). CDR3 nucleotides: TGTGCCTGGAGTGTACCCAGGGGGGGTGAAAAACTGTTTTTT. Encoded protein: CAWSVPRGGEKLFF.

The table lists this clone with many counts. The J gene is TRBJ2-4, the V gene TRBV30; 10 bases line up with TRBD1. This CDR3 contains 16 residues. Losses at the gene ends were 0 bases for V and 9 bases for J; bases not matched to a gene: 11. Germline V gene lookup returns CDR1 GTSNPN and CDR2 SVGIG (reference sequence). The DNA of the CDR3 is TGTGCCTGGAGTGTAACTGCGCCGGGACAGGGGTCCATTCAGTACTTC. Its translation is CAWSVTAPGQGSIQYF.

This sequence joins TRBV5-1 and TRBJ2-5; D remains ambiguous. Trimming shortened V by 1 base and J by 5 bases, and 9 bases separated the two germline ends. The CDR3 consists of 13 residues. CDR1 SGHRS and CDR2 YFSETQ come from the germline V gene. CDR3 bases: TGCGCCAGCAGCTTGACCTCTGTGGAGACCCAGTACTTC. Amino acid sequence: CASSLTSVETQYF.

DNA of the CDR3: TGTGCCAGCAGCCGACGGGACCAACGTAATGAGCAGTTCTTC. It is translated as CASSRRDQRNEQFF. The chain recombines TRBV7-3 with TRBJ2-1; D possibly matches TRBD1 or TRBD2 (5 bases each). Germline lookup yields CDR1 SGHTA and CDR2 FQGTGA. The CDR3 totals 14 residues. Trimming took off 5 bases at V and 7 bases at J, with 15 bases between the two ends.

The rearrangement joins TRBV2 to TRBJ2-5; possibly TRBD1 or TRBD2 for D (5 bases each). Trimming left V 0 bases short and J 4 bases short, with 15 bases between. CDR1 and CDR2 from the germline V gene are SNHLY and FYNNEI. The CDR3 runs 16 residues. This CDR3 reads CASSEARGRVGETQYF. The CDR3 coding sequence is TGTGCCAGCAGTGAAGCGAGGGGCAGGGTAGGAGAGACCCAGTACTTC.

This clone was counted a single time. This chain joins TRBV27 and TRBJ1-2; D might be TRBD1 (6 bases). The CDR3 is 13 amino acids. Looked up from germline, CDR1 is MNHEY and CDR2 is SMNVEV (reference sequence). Trimming took off 4 bases at V and 9 bases at J, with 15 bases between the two ends. The CDR3 bases are TGTGCCAGCAGTTACAGGAGAGGGGGGAGCTACACCTTC. Protein product: CASSYRRGGSYTF.

The chain links TRBV12-5 to TRBJ2-4; D is undetermined. The germline V gene has CDR1 LGHNT and CDR2 FRNRAP. V lost 4 bases to trimming and J lost 6 bases, with 13 bases between them. This CDR3 region has 14 residues. CDR3 nucleotide sequence: TGTGCTAGTGGTTCGTCAAACTCGGGAAACATTCAGTACTTC. It translates to CASGSSNSGNIQYF.

Many counts were recorded for this clone. The sample carries other DNA sequences with the same CDR3. The chain joins TRBV30 to TRBJ2-5; D not certain. The length of the CDR3 is 12 residues. Germline CDR1 and CDR2: GTSNPN and SVGIG (reference sequence). The germline V and J ends were trimmed by 1 base and 1 base, with 4 bases remaining between them. CDR3 loop: CAWSAGQETQYF. The CDR3 bases are TGTGCCTGGAGTGCCGGCCAAGAGACCCAGTACTTC.

The chain couples TRBV30 to TRBJ2-3; maybe TRBD2 (6 bases). Trimming took 3 bases from V and 0 from J, leaving 10 bases between them. CDR1 and CDR2 (germline): GTSNPN, SVGIG (reference sequence). The CDR3 runs 14 residues. The DNA of the CDR3 is TGTGCCTGGAGAGTGCGGGACAGCACAGATACGCAGTATTTT. The encoded protein is CAWRVRDSTDTQYF.

This chain connects TRBV27 to TRBJ2-7; D is unresolved. The CDR3 consists of 15 residues. V was trimmed by 1 base and J by 2 bases, leaving 12 bases between them. CDR1 MNHEY and CDR2 SMNVEV come from the germline V gene (reference sequence). In nucleotides, the CDR3 is TGTGCCAGCAGTTTATTGTCCGTTGTTCCCTACGAGCAGTACTTC. Protein product: CASSLLSVVPYEQYF.

The gene calls are TRBV6-5 and TRBJ1-2; 7 bases match TRBD1. Germline CDR1 and CDR2: MNHEY and SVGAGI. The CDR3 is 12 amino acids. The J segment lost 4 bases and the V segment lost 5 bases, leaving 1 base of the junction unmatched. CDR3 nucleotide sequence: TGTGCCAGCAGTAAGGGGGCCTATGGCTACACCTTC. Its translation is CASSKGAYGYTF.